This TCR beta chain comes out of a study of cytomegalovirus exposure and HLA in healthy donors. Study-wide points: Differences between HLA loci emerged in a later analysis of TCR association rates, with DRB1 most and HLA-C fewest.

Both 60 Vbeta primers and 13 Jbeta primers went into the PCR. Repertoires were generated with immunoSEQ multiplex PCR, while TCRdb's copy carries only in-frame clones and drops some. The data show 150,000 to 200,000 clones, 70% to 85% seen once. Germline loops: CDR1 MGHRA, CDR2 YSYEKL. This CDR3 is 14 amino acids long. Regarding this clone: Its antigen remains unidentified.

The clonotype originates from a girl aged 2 to 9 in good health and CMV-seropositive. The specimen was PBMCs. The chain recombines TRBV4-1 with TRBJ2-5; 10 bases map to TRBD1. With the DNA end fitting TRBJ2-7 better, the J assignment may be wrong. CDR3 amino acids: CASSQRTGGYEQYF. CDR3 nucleotide sequence: TGCGCCAGCAGCCAAAGGACAGGGGGCTACGAGCAGTACTTC.